A single sample gave rise to the 29 T cell receptor beta chains below, sequenced in a study of T cell responses to AZD1222 COVID-19 vaccine. TCRdb's table, derived via immunoSEQ multiplex PCR, lists solely in-frame clones and lacks some. Of about 130,000 clones detected, approximately 92% appear once; the ten largest clones hold roughly 7.1%. The sequenced sample was peripheral blood, obtained 28 days after the second AZD1222 dose. These receptors all come from an adult who received the AZD1222 COVID-19 vaccine.

This chain joins TRBV7-2 and TRBJ1-5, with D tentatively TRBD1 (6 bases). The CDR3 loop spans 16 amino acids. The germline CDR1 and CDR2 sequences are SGHTA and FQGNSA. V dropped 2 bases and J dropped 6 bases, with 17 bases sitting between them. The CDR3 bases are TGTGCCAGCAGCTTATCAGGGGAGGGGGAAGGTCAGCCCCAGCATTTT. This sequence encodes CASSLSGEGEGQPQHF.

The chain employs TRBV10-3 and TRBJ1-1, with TRBD1 matching 8 bases. The CDR3 length is 20 residues. V lost 3 bases and J lost 0; bases outside the gene matches: 18. The germline CDR1 and CDR2 sequences are ENHRY and SYGVKD. In DNA form, the CDR3 reads TGTGCCATCAGTGAAAGAATAGGACAGGGCCTTACTCGCATGAACACTGAAGCTTTCTTT. The encoded protein is CAISERIGQGLTRMNTEAFF.

The chain links TRBV27 to TRBJ2-1; D not certain. The CDR3 has 14 residues. CDR1 and CDR2 from the germline V gene are MNHEY and SMNVEV (reference sequence). Trimming cost V 3 bases and J 6 bases, with 12 bases left between them. The CDR3 is CASSFLGRSNEQFF. As DNA, the CDR3 is TGTGCCAGCAGTTTCTTGGGCAGGAGCAATGAGCAGTTCTTC.

The chain is built from TRBV30 and TRBJ2-6; 9 nucleotides agree with TRBD1. The CDR3 has 15 amino acids. With V trimmed by 5 bases and J by 0 bases, 2 bases remained unmatched. CDR1 and CDR2 from the germline V gene are GTSNPN and SVGIG (reference sequence). The CDR3 reads CAWDRGGSGANVLTF. DNA of the CDR3: TGTGCCTGGGACAGGGGGGGCTCTGGGGCCAACGTCCTGACTTTC.

The chain employs TRBV7-8 and TRBJ1-5, with D perhaps matching TRBD1 (6 bases). Germline CDR1 and CDR2: SGHVS and FQNEAQ. V was pared by 7 bases and J by 0 bases, with 19 bases between. The CDR3 contains 17 residues. The CDR3 here is CASNFWTVRSSNQPQHF. The CDR3 coding sequence is TGTGCCAGCAACTTCTGGACAGTTCGAAGTAGCAATCAGCCCCAGCATTTT.

The chain has TRBV27 and TRBJ1-1, with 8 positions matching TRBD1. The CDR3 length is 13 residues. CDR1 and CDR2 from the germline V gene are MNHEY and SMNVEV (reference sequence). Germline trimming cut 6 bases from V and 5 bases from J; bases unmatched to any gene: 5. CDR3 coding DNA: TGTGCCAGCAGAGACAGGGGCAGGACTGAAGCTTTCTTT. Encoded protein: CASRDRGRTEAFF.

This chain connects TRBV10-3 to TRBJ1-3; D is undetermined. Germline-derived CDR1 and CDR2 are ENHRY and SYGVKD. The CDR3 totals 13 residues. V lost 3 bases, J lost 5 bases, and 8 bases lay in between. CDR3 bases: TGTGCCATCAGTGATATTCCCCGAAACACCATATATTTT. Its protein is CAISDIPRNTIYF.

V gene TRBV19 combines with J gene TRBJ1-1; 9 bases line up with TRBD1. Germline loops: CDR1 LNHDA, CDR2 SQIVND (reference sequence). With V trimmed by 6 bases and J by 5 bases, 13 bases remained unmatched. CDR3 length: 16 amino acids. CDR3 DNA: TGTGCCAGTAGCCCCCAGACAGGGGGTTTCGGGACTGAAGCTTTCTTT. Translated, it gives CASSPQTGGFGTEAFF.

The chain combines TRBV4-2 with TRBJ2-5; the D gene could be TRBD1 or TRBD2 (5 bases each). The V end lost 0 bases, the J end lost 5 bases, and 13 bases lay between the germline ends. CDR1 and CDR2 (germline): LGHNA, YNFKEQ. The length of the CDR3 is 15 residues. The CDR3 DNA sequence: TGTGCCAGCAGCCAAGATAGGGACGGGGCTGAGACCCAGTACTTC. Protein sequence: CASSQDRDGAETQYF.

Written as DNA, the CDR3 is TGTGCCAGCGGCGGACAGATGTCAGCTGAAGCTTTCTTT. It codes for CASGGQMSAEAFF. V gene TRBV2 combines with J gene TRBJ1-1, with D possibly TRBD1 on 6 matching bases. V shed 8 bases and J shed 6 bases, with 16 bases lying between them. This CDR3 spans 13 amino acids. Germline assignment: CDR1 SNHLY and CDR2 FYNNEI.

The CDR3 DNA sequence: TGTGCCAGCAGGACCCCGGGACAGGGGTATGAAAAACTGTTTTTT. Protein product: CASRTPGQGYEKLFF. V and J are TRBV2 and TRBJ1-4, with 10 bases aligning to TRBD1. The V gene end was trimmed by 6 bases and the J gene end by 6 bases; junction bases not matched to a gene: 7. The CDR3 is made up of 15 amino acids. The V gene's germline CDR1 is SNHLY and CDR2 FYNNEI.

The chain joins TRBV30 to TRBJ2-7, with TRBD1 as a possible D gene (6 bases). V was trimmed by 3 bases and J by 3 bases, leaving 18 bases between them. This CDR3 is 15 amino acids long. The germline V gene encodes CDR1 GTSNPN and CDR2 SVGIG (reference sequence). The CDR3 DNA is TGTGCCTGGAGCCTAAGGCAGGGGATAATCTACGAGCAGTACTTC. Protein sequence: CAWSLRQGIIYEQYF.

The rearrangement joins TRBV6-5 to TRBJ1-1, with 8 bases aligning to TRBD1. The length of the CDR3 is 15 residues. The germline V gene encodes CDR1 MNHEY and CDR2 SVGAGI. Trimming at V came to 6 bases and at J to 1 base, leaving 7 bases not matched to a gene. In DNA form, the CDR3 reads TGTGCCAGCAGAGCGCAGGGGGCTTGGAACACTGAAGCTTTCTTT. This translates into CASRAQGAWNTEAFF.

The chain joins TRBV7-9 to TRBJ1-2, with a tentative D call TRBD1 (5 bases). Trimming removed 5 bases at V and 8 bases at J, with 18 bases between. From germline, CDR1 is SEHNR and CDR2 FQNEAQ (reference sequence). The CDR3 loop spans 14 amino acids. This chain's CDR3 is CASSPSGGRKGYTF. The DNA of the CDR3 is TGTGCCAGCAGCCCCTCCGGGGGACGAAAGGGCTACACCTTC. The complete variable domain, with remaining parts taken from reference TRBV7-9 and TRBJ1-2, reads DTGVSQNPRHKITKRGQNVTFRCDPISEHNRLYWYRQTLGQGPEFLTYFQNEAQLEKSRLLSDRFSAERPKGSFSTLEIQRTEQGDSAMYLCASSPSGGRKGYTFGSGTRLTVV.

This rearrangement joins TRBV11-1 to TRBJ2-5, with a tentative D call TRBD2 (6 bases). Trimming pared 8 bases from V and 5 bases from J, leaving 18 bases between. The CDR3 is 14 residues long. Germline V lookup: CDR1 SGHAT, CDR2 FQDESV (reference sequence). DNA of the CDR3: TGTGCCAGCGGCCCTTCCGGGGGTGACGAGACCCAGTACTTC. Its protein product is CASGPSGGDETQYF.

This chain joins TRBV11-2 and TRBJ2-2; D possibly uses TRBD1 or TRBD2 (5 bases each). Germline assignment: CDR1 SGHAT and CDR2 FQNNGV. The CDR3 contains 14 residues. V shed 2 bases and J shed 14 bases, with 18 bases lying between them. The CDR3 region has the DNA TGTGCCAGCAGCTTAATAAAGTCCTTGGGGACCCTGTTTTTT. It codes for CASSLIKSLGTLFF. The whole variable domain, filled in from reference TRBV11-2 and TRBJ2-2, reads EAGVAQSPRYKIIEKRQSVAFWCNPISGHATLYWYQQILGQGPKLLIQFQNNGVVDDSQLPKDRFSAERLKGVDSTLKIQPAKLEDSAVYLCASSLIKSLGTLFFGEGSRLTVL.

V gene TRBV6-5 combines with J gene TRBJ1-1; D gene unclear. The CDR3 runs to 13 residues. Trimming removed 2 bases from V and 8 bases from J, with 12 bases in between. Germline V CDR1 and CDR2: MNHEY, SVGAGI. As DNA, the CDR3 is TGTGCCAGCAGTTACGGGTCTATGGGAGAAGCTTTCTTT. It translates to CASSYGSMGEAFF.

The V gene is TRBV6-4, the J gene TRBJ2-5; 8 bases map to TRBD2. Losses at the gene ends were 2 bases for V and 2 bases for J; bases not matched to a gene: 4. This CDR3 has 15 amino acids. Germline lookup yields CDR1 MRHNA and CDR2 SNTAGT. The CDR3 spells CASSDTAGEQETQYF. DNA for the CDR3: TGTGCCAGCAGTGACACAGCGGGGGAGCAAGAGACCCAGTACTTC.

The V call is TRBV4-1, the J call TRBJ2-6, with no clear D. In germline, CDR1 is MGHRA, CDR2 YSYEKL. The V and J ends lost 4 bases and 4 bases respectively, with 8 bases between them. The CDR3 consists of 14 residues. CDR3 bases: TGCGCCAGCAGCCTCGGGCGGGGGGCCAACGTCCTGACTTTC. Translated, it gives CASSLGRGANVLTF.

The chain employs TRBV5-6 and TRBJ2-1; no firm D call. V was shortened by 6 bases and J by 8 bases, with 18 bases between the two germline ends. Germline lookup yields CDR1 SGHDT and CDR2 YYEEEE. This CDR3 region has 14 residues. CDR3 sequence (DNA): TGTGCCAGCACCCCCCGTGAGGTAGACTATGAGCAGTTCTTC. Its protein product is CASTPREVDYEQFF.

V usage is TRBV7-8 and J usage is TRBJ2-1; D is perhaps TRBD2 (5 bases). Deletions cut 5 bases from V and 4 bases from J, with 27 bases between. Per the germline V gene, CDR1 is SGHVS and CDR2 is FQNEAQ. The CDR3 sequence is 19 residues long. CDR3 loop: CASSVGLKVTPSGYNEQFF. CDR3 DNA: TGTGCCAGCAGCGTTGGACTCAAGGTTACCCCTTCCGGGTACAATGAGCAGTTCTTC.

V is TRBV5-4 and J is TRBJ1-1, with D perhaps TRBD1 (6 bases). The CDR3 is made up of 16 amino acids. The V and J ends lost 5 bases and 6 bases respectively, with 23 bases between them. The germline V gene has CDR1 SGHNT and CDR2 YYREEE (reference sequence). CDR3 nucleotide sequence: TGTGCCAGCAGTCCCGGACAGAGGAGGGTGCACGCTGAAGCTTTCTTT. This codes for CASSPGQRRVHAEAFF.

The rearrangement joins TRBV6-6 to TRBJ2-6; perhaps D is TRBD1 or TRBD2 (6 bases each). This CDR3 spans 14 amino acids. The germline V gene encodes CDR1 MNHNY and CDR2 SVGAGI (reference sequence). Trimming removed 4 bases at V and 7 bases at J, with 11 bases between. This chain's CDR3 is CASSWGAPANVLTF. For the CDR3, the DNA is TGTGCCAGCAGTTGGGGGGCCCCAGCCAACGTCCTGACTTTC.

The rearrangement joins TRBV4-2 to TRBJ1-1, with a possible D match to TRBD1 (6 bases). The CDR3 is made up of 14 amino acids. Germline values: CDR1 LGHNA, CDR2 YNFKEQ. Trimming cost V 2 bases and J 6 bases, with 13 bases left between them. The CDR3 sequence is CASSQRGGHPEAFF. CDR3 nucleotides: TGTGCCAGCAGCCAACGGGGGGGCCATCCTGAAGCTTTCTTT.

The J gene is TRBJ1-2, the V gene TRBV3-1 (or the pseudogene TRBV3-2); TRBD1 might be the D (5 bases). Germline V lookup: CDR1 LGHDT, CDR2 YNNKEL (reference sequence). V was shortened by 0 bases and J by 2 bases, with 28 bases between the two germline ends. The CDR3 runs to 21 residues. CDR3 bases: TGTGCCAGCAGCCAAGAGGGGGGGTCTGTCAAACTTAGGCTCCTGAACTATGGCTACACCTTC. It encodes CASSQEGGSVKLRLLNYGYTF.

This chain uses TRBV6-2 or TRBV6-3 with TRBJ1-1; D remains ambiguous. V gave up 2 bases and J gave up 2 bases, with 12 bases separating them. The CDR3 length is 15 residues. Germline assignment: CDR1 MNHEY and CDR2 SVGEGT. The chain's CDR3 is CASSYPGGLNTEAFF. CDR3 sequence (DNA): TGTGCCAGCAGTTACCCTGGAGGACTAAACACTGAAGCTTTCTTT.

This chain uses TRBV7-2 with TRBJ1-1; D is ambiguous. The CDR3 loop spans 16 amino acids. Germline V lookup: CDR1 SGHTA, CDR2 FQGNSA. The V and J ends lost 4 bases and 5 bases respectively, with 20 bases between them. CDR3 amino acids: CASSSRYGPSGTEAFF. Here the CDR3 DNA reads TGTGCCAGCAGCTCACGTTACGGGCCTTCGGGGACTGAAGCTTTCTTT.

CDR3 in DNA: TGTGCCTGGAGCGTCGCGACAGGGATGGGATATAGCAATCAGCCCCAGCATTTT. Encoded protein: CAWSVATGMGYSNQPQHF. This chain joins TRBV30 and TRBJ1-5; 7 nucleotides line up with TRBD1. Germline V lookup: CDR1 GTSNPN, CDR2 SVGIG (reference sequence). This CDR3 is built from 18 residues. The V segment lost 3 bases and the J segment 0 bases; nucleotides outside the gene matches: 14.

This clone was counted a single time. The chain is built from TRBV10-3 and TRBJ1-6, with D unresolved. Germline loops: CDR1 ENHRY, CDR2 SYGVKD. The CDR3 runs to 15 residues. V lost 3 bases and J lost 9, with 15 bases in between. The CDR3 nucleotides read TGTGCCATCAGTGATCTCGAAGGCAATTTTTCACCCCTCCACTTT. It encodes CAISDLEGNFSPLHF.